This passage covers 18 T cell receptor beta chains from one sample sequenced in a study of graft-versus-host responses after intestinal transplantation. For these TCRs, the target antigens are not known. Sequencing used immunoSEQ multiplex PCR; TCRdb keeps in-frame clones, though not all of them. The data contain fewer than 95,000 clones, just under 95% of them singletons. This specimen was unstimulated CD8+ T cells sorted from spleen or lymph node cells, taken before intestinal transplant. Receptors originate from a human donor who received an intestinal transplant.

This clone came up once. The chain recombines TRBV4-1 with TRBJ1-5; tentative D call: TRBD1 (5 bases). The germline gives CDR1 MGHRA, CDR2 YSYEKL. This CDR3 has 13 residues. The V end was cut by 0 bases, the J end by 13 bases, with 13 bases between. CDR3 loop: CASSQERGYRQHF. The CDR3, as DNA: TGCGCCAGCAGCCAAGAAAGGGGCTACCGTCAGCATTTT.

This chain uses TRBV7-6 with TRBJ2-5, with a possible D match to TRBD1 (5 bases). V gave up 1 base and J gave up 4 bases, with 19 bases separating them. Germline CDR1 SGHVS, CDR2 FNYEAQ. The CDR3 sequence is 17 residues long. The CDR3 reads CASSLDRPGSVGETQYF. The CDR3 region has the DNA TGTGCCAGCAGCTTAGATCGGCCAGGGTCCGTGGGAGAGACCCAGTACTTC.

V usage is TRBV5-6 and J usage is TRBJ1-1, with D tentatively TRBD1 (6 bases). Germline values: CDR1 SGHDT, CDR2 YYEEEE. V was clipped by 3 bases and J by 1 base, with 10 bases between them. The CDR3 loop spans 14 amino acids. The CDR3 protein is CASSYGGRNTEAFF. In DNA form, the CDR3 reads TGTGCCAGCAGCTACGGGGGGCGGAACACTGAAGCTTTCTTT.

V is TRBV6-1 and J is TRBJ2-7; D ambiguous. Germline V CDR1 and CDR2: MNHNS, SASEGT. The CDR3 extends over 10 amino acids. The V gene lost 8 bases and the J gene lost 0 bases, with 2 bases spanning the gap. In nucleotides, the CDR3 is TGTGCCAGCCTCTCCTACGAGCAGTACTTC. The encoded protein is CASLSYEQYF.

The rearrangement links TRBV9 to TRBJ2-7, with 8 bases aligning to TRBD2. This CDR3 has 18 residues. The germline CDR1 and CDR2 sequences are SGDLS and YYNGEE. V trimming: 0 bases; J trimming: 3 bases; junction bases outside the gene matches: 14. The CDR3 loop reads CASSVESGSGGADYEQYF. The CDR3 nucleotides are TGTGCCAGCAGCGTAGAATCCGGTTCGGGAGGGGCGGACTACGAGCAGTACTTC.

The rearrangement joins TRBV6-6 to TRBJ2-7, with 9 bases fitting TRBD2. The CDR3 consists of 15 residues. Trimming at V came to 4 bases and at J to 2 bases, leaving 6 bases not matched to a gene. The germline V gene has CDR1 MNHNY and CDR2 SVGAGI (reference sequence). Written as DNA, the CDR3 is TGTGCCAGCAGTTCACACGGCGGGGGGGCCTACGAGCAGTACTTC. Translation: CASSSHGGGAYEQYF.

V usage is TRBV27 and J usage is TRBJ2-7; D remains ambiguous. Germline-derived CDR1 and CDR2 are MNHEY and SMNVEV (reference sequence). This CDR3 is 14 amino acids long. With 3 bases removed from V and 0 bases from J, the gap between germline ends came to 9 bases. In DNA form, the CDR3 reads TGTGCCAGCAGTTTGCGAGGAACCTCCTACGAGCAGTACTTC. Amino acids: CASSLRGTSYEQYF.

This clone has only one observation. The gene calls are TRBV7-8 and TRBJ1-2, with D maybe TRBD1 (6 bases). The germline V gene encodes CDR1 SGHVS and CDR2 FQNEAQ. The germline V and J ends were trimmed by 1 base and 2 bases, with 8 bases remaining between them. The CDR3 contains 14 residues. The CDR3 nucleotides are TGTGCCAGCAGCTTAGGGCAGGGGAACTATGGCTACACCTTC. It yields the protein CASSLGQGNYGYTF.

The J gene is TRBJ2-7, the V gene TRBV7-2; D is possibly TRBD2 (6 bases). The germline V gene encodes CDR1 SGHTA and CDR2 FQGNSA. This CDR3 region has 14 residues. Trimming pared 8 bases from V and 2 bases from J, leaving 16 bases between. This CDR3 is CASSAGSATYEQYF. In DNA form, the CDR3 reads TGTGCCAGCTCAGCGGGTAGCGCTACCTACGAGCAGTACTTC.

V and J are TRBV14 and TRBJ2-1; TRBD2 matches 10 bases. Germline V gene sequence: CDR1 SGHDN, CDR2 FVKESK. J lost 4 bases, V lost 5 bases, and 5 bases had no gene match. This CDR3 comprises 15 residues. The DNA of the CDR3 is TGTGCCAGCAGCTTAGCGGGAGGCGGGTACAATGAGCAGTTCTTC. Protein product: CASSLAGGGYNEQFF. The full variable domain, its missing parts supplied by reference TRBV14 and TRBJ2-1, is EAGVTQFPSHSVIEKGQTVTLRCDPISGHDNLYWYRRVMGKEIKFLLHFVKESKQDESGMPNNRFLAERTGGTYSTLKVQPAELEDSGVYFCASSLAGGGYNEQFFGPGTRLTVL.

The chain joins TRBV4-2 to TRBJ2-3; 9 bases fit TRBD2. V dropped 0 bases and J dropped 1; count of bases not matched to a gene: 20. From germline, CDR1 is LGHNA and CDR2 YNFKEQ. The CDR3 is made up of 22 amino acids. DNA for the CDR3: TGTGCCAGCAGCCAAGACCCATTGGTAACTGGCGGGGGGGCGCGGGGCACAGATACGCAGTATTTT. This codes for CASSQDPLVTGGGARGTDTQYF.

The rearrangement links TRBV7-9 to TRBJ2-7; D perhaps matches TRBD2 (5 bases). The CDR3 extends over 15 amino acids. Trimming left V 8 bases short and J 0 bases short, with 17 bases between. The germline CDR1 and CDR2 sequences are SEHNR and FQNEAQ (reference sequence). The CDR3 DNA follows: TGTGCCAGCGGAGGCGGCCTGCAGTTCTCCTACGAGCAGTACTTC. Translated: CASGGGLQFSYEQYF.

The chain joins TRBV27 to TRBJ2-5; TRBD1 matches 7 bases. Germline CDR1 reads MNHEY; CDR2 reads SMNVEV (reference sequence). The CDR3 covers 15 residues. V shed 5 bases, J shed 2 bases, and the junction held 8 bases outside the gene matches. The CDR3 spells CASSPSVTGQETQYF. The CDR3 DNA reads TGTGCCAGCAGTCCTTCAGTGACAGGGCAAGAGACCCAGTACTTC.

The rearrangement joins TRBV6-1 to TRBJ2-7, with 9 positions matching TRBD1. CDR1 and CDR2 (germline): MNHNS, SASEGT. The CDR3 is 15 amino acids. V lost 4 bases to trimming and J lost 3 bases; unmatched junction nucleotides: 7. The CDR3 sequence is CASSVSSGQGYEQYF. The CDR3 DNA reads TGTGCCAGCAGTGTCTCGTCGGGACAGGGCTACGAGCAGTACTTC.

Here the CDR3 DNA reads TGTGCCTGGAGTTTTGGGACAGGGGGGGCCTGGGACTACGAGCAGTACTTC. It yields the protein CAWSFGTGGAWDYEQYF. The chain links TRBV30 to TRBJ2-7; 11 positions match TRBD1. Germline CDR1 and CDR2: GTSNPN and SVGIG (reference sequence). This CDR3 spans 17 amino acids. J lost 3 bases, V lost 2 bases, and 12 bases had no gene match.

The chain employs TRBV12-2 and TRBJ1-2. TRBV12-2 is shown as a pseudogene. This CDR3 has 18 amino acids. This chain's CDR3 is CARGGLPILCRHYYGYTF. The CDR3 DNA is TGTGCCCGCGGGGGCCTGCCCATCCTTTGCCGCCACTACTATGGCTACACCTTC.

The genes are TRBV5-1 and TRBJ2-3, with TRBD2 matching over 9 bases. CDR3 size: 16 residues. The germline V gene encodes CDR1 SGHRS and CDR2 YFSETQ. The ends lost 0 bases at V and 6 bases at J; junction bases unmatched: 8. In DNA form, the CDR3 reads TGCGCCAGCAGCTTGGGGGCGGGAGGGCCCATGGATACGCAGTATTTT. This translates into CASSLGAGGPMDTQYF.

The J gene is TRBJ2-5, the V gene TRBV7-9; 8 bases match TRBD2. The CDR3 runs 14 residues. Germline V CDR1 and CDR2: SEHNR, FQNEAQ (reference sequence). V trimming: 5 bases; J trimming: 4 bases; junction bases outside the gene matches: 6. CDR3: CASSMTREVETQYF. CDR3 bases: TGTGCCAGCAGCATGACGCGGGAGGTAGAGACCCAGTACTTC.